These T cell receptor beta chains were read from a single sample in a study of blood T cell repertoires in COVID-19. Repertoires were generated with immunoSEQ multiplex PCR, while TCRdb's copy carries only in-frame clones and drops some. The table records some 350,000 clones, around 87% of them present only once. The sequenced material came from PBMCs or T cells enriched from blood (not recorded which). These receptors all come from a woman in her twenties or thirties who had recovered from COVID-19. CDR3s include the opening cysteine and the closing phenylalanine or tryptophan. Each record gives: D gene, J gene, clone size, V gene, CDR3 protein, CDR3 DNA. D genes are given only for firm matches. The size of a clone is reported for some rows only, either as once, few or many, or as a class for expanded clones.

d_call: .; j_call: TRBJ1-2; clone_size: .; v_call: TRBV28; cdr3_aa: CASSLRRGLGYTF; cdr3_nt: TGTGCCAGCAGTTTAAGGCGCGGCCTTGGCTACACCTTC
d_call: TRBD1; j_call: TRBJ1-1; clone_size: .; v_call: TRBV5-1; cdr3_aa: CASSYQGAANTEAFF; cdr3_nt: TGCGCCAGCAGTTATCAGGGGGCTGCGAACACTGAAGCTTTCTTT
d_call: .; j_call: TRBJ1-4; clone_size: .; v_call: TRBV2; cdr3_aa: CASSDPHVPTVSTNEKLFF; cdr3_nt: TGTGCCAGCAGTGATCCCCATGTTCCGACAGTCTCAACTAATGAAAAACTGTTTTTT
d_call: .; j_call: TRBJ1-3; clone_size: .; v_call: TRBV4-3; cdr3_aa: CASSQGRTDSSGNTIYF; cdr3_nt: TGCGCCAGCAGCCAAGGCCGGACGGACTCGTCTGGAAACACCATATATTTT
d_call: .; j_call: TRBJ1-4; clone_size: .; v_call: TRBV5-1; cdr3_aa: CASGEQGKGGEKLFF; cdr3_nt: TGCGCCAGCGGCGAGCAGGGGAAAGGAGGTGAAAAACTGTTTTTT
d_call: .; j_call: TRBJ2-2; clone_size: .; v_call: TRBV3-1/TRBV3-2; cdr3_aa: CASSGHTGTLLNTGELFF; cdr3_nt: TGTGCCAGCAGCGGTCACACAGGGACCCTCCTCAACACCGGGGAGCTGTTTTTT
d_call: TRBD1; j_call: TRBJ1-2; clone_size: .; v_call: TRBV7-9; cdr3_aa: CASSLEATGTDYTF; cdr3_nt: TGTGCCAGCAGCTTAGAGGCGACAGGGACAGACTACACCTTC
d_call: .; j_call: TRBJ1-1; clone_size: .; v_call: TRBV18; cdr3_aa: CASLMGQNTEAFF; cdr3_nt: TGTGCCAGCTTAATGGGGCAGAACACTGAAGCTTTCTTT
d_call: .; j_call: TRBJ2-7; clone_size: .; v_call: TRBV2; cdr3_aa: CASSGPFTGYEQYF; cdr3_nt: TGTGCCAGCAGTGGGCCCTTTACAGGCTACGAGCAGTACTTC
d_call: .; j_call: TRBJ1-5; clone_size: .; v_call: TRBV15; cdr3_aa: CATSRARENQPQHF; cdr3_nt: TGTGCCACCAGCAGAGCGAGGGAAAATCAGCCCCAGCATTTT
d_call: .; j_call: TRBJ2-7; clone_size: .; v_call: TRBV3-1/TRBV3-2; cdr3_aa: CASSQAGLEQYF; cdr3_nt: TGTGCCAGCAGCCAAGCAGGCCTCGAGCAGTACTTC
d_call: TRBD1; j_call: TRBJ2-7; clone_size: .; v_call: TRBV9; cdr3_aa: CASSVGTGGFYEQYF; cdr3_nt: TGTGCCAGCAGCGTAGGGACAGGGGGATTCTACGAGCAGTACTTC
d_call: .; j_call: TRBJ1-3; clone_size: .; v_call: TRBV5-4; cdr3_aa: CASSLRFGNTIYF; cdr3_nt: TGTGCCAGCAGCTTACGGTTCGGAAACACCATATATTTT
d_call: .; j_call: TRBJ1-2; clone_size: once; v_call: TRBV7-9; cdr3_aa: CASSLGGTEGGYTF; cdr3_nt: TGTGCCAGCAGCTTAGGGGGGACTGAAGGAGGCTACACCTTC
d_call: .; j_call: TRBJ1-1; clone_size: .; v_call: TRBV5-1; cdr3_aa: CASSFFEVPNTEAFF; cdr3_nt: TGCGCCAGCAGCTTTTTCGAGGTCCCTAACACTGAAGCTTTCTTT
d_call: .; j_call: TRBJ1-1; clone_size: .; v_call: TRBV12-3/TRBV12-4; cdr3_aa: CATQPQMNTEAFF; cdr3_nt: TGTGCCACCCAACCTCAGATGAACACTGAAGCTTTCTTT
d_call: .; j_call: TRBJ2-7; clone_size: .; v_call: TRBV11-1; cdr3_aa: CASSLDTGHTYEQYF; cdr3_nt: TGTGCCAGCAGCTTAGATACGGGACATACCTACGAGCAGTACTTC
d_call: .; j_call: TRBJ2-3; clone_size: .; v_call: TRBV27; cdr3_aa: CASSLQGGVPDTQYF; cdr3_nt: TGTGCCAGCAGTCTACAGGGTGGGGTCCCAGATACGCAGTATTTT
d_call: TRBD1; j_call: TRBJ1-4; clone_size: .; v_call: TRBV28; cdr3_aa: CASSMATGGEKLFF; cdr3_nt: TGTGCCAGCAGTATGGCTACAGGGGGCGAAAAACTGTTTTTT
d_call: TRBD1; j_call: TRBJ1-1; clone_size: .; v_call: TRBV9; cdr3_aa: CASSPPGGHAEAFF; cdr3_nt: TGTGCCAGCAGCCCCCCAGGGGGGCATGCTGAAGCTTTCTTT